These 25 T cell receptor beta chains share one sample of origin, sequenced in a study of a mutant IDH1 vaccine in newly diagnosed glioma. Noted time point: baseline, week 1 (first vaccination visit). Described treatment: pre-vaccination baseline after standard-of-care therapy. Produced via immunoSEQ multiplex PCR; TCRdb's table is partial and in-frame only. The sample records tens of thousands of clones, 82% being singletons. Specimen: PBMCs, collected from a glioma patient treated with radiotherapy, temozolomide or both. The receptors were gathered from a man aged 25 to 45 with glioma.

The CDR3 loop reads CASSLGGRGTDTQYF. The CDR3 bases are TGCGCCAGCAGCTTGGGAGGCAGGGGCACAGATACGCAGTATTTT. V usage is TRBV5-1 and J usage is TRBJ2-3; a possible D gene is TRBD1 (5 bases). The CDR3 loop spans 15 amino acids. CDR1 and CDR2 from the germline V gene are SGHRS and YFSETQ. Trimming left V 0 bases short and J 1 base short, with 9 bases between.

The rearrangement joins TRBV7-2 to TRBJ1-5; D is perhaps TRBD1 (6 bases). CDR3 length: 15 amino acids. V lost 3 bases, J lost 0 bases, and 9 bases lay in between. Germline values: CDR1 SGHTA, CDR2 FQGNSA. The CDR3 DNA reads as TGTGCCAGCAGCTTTCGGACAGATAGCAATCAGCCCCAGCATTTT. As protein: CASSFRTDSNQPQHF. Variable domain in full (rest from reference TRBV7-2 and TRBJ1-5): GAGVSQSPSNKVTEKGKDVELRCDPISGHTALYWYRQSLGQGLEFLIYFQGNSAPDKSGLPSDRFSAERTGGSVSTLTIQRTQQEDSAVYLCASSFRTDSNQPQHFGDGTRLSIL.

The chain uses TRBV5-1 and TRBJ1-1; D ambiguous. This CDR3 has 14 amino acids. Trimming took off 0 bases at V and 0 bases at J, with 6 bases between the two ends. Germline CDR1 is SGHRS and CDR2 is YFSETQ. CDR3 in amino acids: CASSLGPMNTEAFF. The CDR3 coding sequence is TGCGCCAGCAGCTTGGGACCGATGAACACTGAAGCTTTCTTT.

This rearrangement joins TRBV5-4 to TRBJ1-2; D is possibly TRBD1 (6 bases). CDR3 size: 17 residues. V shed 4 bases and J shed 2 bases, with 21 bases lying between them. The germline V gene has CDR1 SGHNT and CDR2 YYREEE (reference sequence). The CDR3 nucleotides read TGTGCCAGCAGCGTTGAATTTCAGGGGCCGGCGAACTATGGCTACACCTTC. It specifies CASSVEFQGPANYGYTF. Supplemented by reference TRBV5-4 and TRBJ1-2, the full variable domain reads ETGVTQSPTHLIKTRGQQVTLRCSSQSGHNTVSWYQQALGQGPQFIFQYYREEENGRGNFPPRFSGLQFPNYSSELNVNALELDDSALYLCASSVEFQGPANYGYTFGSGTRLTVV.

V gene TRBV6-5 combines with J gene TRBJ2-1; 10 bases are a match to TRBD2. J lost 7 bases, V lost 4 bases, and 10 bases had no gene match. CDR3 size: 16 residues. Germline CDR1 MNHEY, CDR2 SVGAGI. Written as DNA, the CDR3 is TGTGCCAGCAGTTTTCGACCGGGACTAGCGTTAAATGAGCAGTTCTTC. Translated, it gives CASSFRPGLALNEQFF.

V and J are TRBV19 and TRBJ1-1; D might be TRBD1 (5 bases). Looked up from germline, CDR1 is LNHDA and CDR2 is SQIVND (reference sequence). V lost 4 bases, J lost 6 bases, and 18 bases lay in between. This CDR3 contains 15 residues. CDR3 coding DNA: TGTGCCAGTAGTAGTCAGTGGGGGGGGAAACCTGAAGCTTTCTTT. It codes for CASSSQWGGKPEAFF.

V gene TRBV4-1 combines with J gene TRBJ2-7; 7 positions match TRBD2. The V and J ends lost 4 bases and 2 bases, in that order; junction bases with no gene match: 8. From germline, CDR1 is MGHRA and CDR2 YSYEKL. The CDR3 has 15 residues. Written as DNA, the CDR3 is TGCGCCAGCAGCCTCGAGGCGGGAGCGCCCTACGAGCAGTACTTC. It is translated as CASSLEAGAPYEQYF.

The rearrangement joins TRBV2 to TRBJ2-7; maybe TRBD2 (6 bases). The V gene's germline CDR1 is SNHLY and CDR2 FYNNEI. V gave up 3 bases and J gave up 2 bases, with 8 bases separating them. This CDR3 spans 13 amino acids. The chain's CDR3 is CASSDGGAYEQYF. Written as DNA, the CDR3 is TGTGCCAGCAGTGACGGGGGAGCCTACGAGCAGTACTTC.

The table lists this clone with a count of one. The chain joins TRBV4-1 to TRBJ2-7, with TRBD1 matching 10 bases. Germline CDR1 reads MGHRA; CDR2 reads YSYEKL. Trimming cost V 3 bases and J 5 bases; bases outside gene matches: 7. This CDR3 has 15 amino acids. CDR3 bases: TGCGCCAGCAGCCACTTTGGACAGGGGGAGGACGAGCAGTACTTC. This codes for CASSHFGQGEDEQYF.

This sequence joins TRBV5-1 and TRBJ1-3; D gene uncertain. Between the trimmed V and J ends, which lost 4 bases and 3 bases, there was a span of 11 bases. This CDR3 is built from 14 residues. In germline, CDR1 is SGHRS, CDR2 YFSETQ. CDR3 loop: CASSALDGGNTIYF. The CDR3 DNA is TGCGCCAGCAGCGCTCTTGACGGTGGAAACACCATATATTTT.

This rearrangement joins TRBV27 to TRBJ2-7; 8 positions match TRBD1. Germline V gives CDR1 MNHEY, CDR2 SMNVEV (reference sequence). This CDR3 is built from 14 residues. The junction had 5 bases not matched to a gene; V was cut back by 6 bases and J by 1 base. CDR3 residues: CASRPDRGSYEQYF. CDR3 nucleotide sequence: TGTGCCAGCAGACCCGACAGGGGATCCTACGAGCAGTACTTC.

This clone appeared a single time. The CDR3 DNA reads TGTGCCTGGGGGGACAGGCGGAATGAGCAGTTCTTC. Encoded protein: CAWGDRRNEQFF. This chain joins TRBV30 and TRBJ2-1, with 8 positions matching TRBD1. The CDR3 runs 12 residues. V trimming: 5 bases; J trimming: 7 bases; junction bases outside the gene matches: 4. Germline CDR1 GTSNPN, CDR2 SVGIG (reference sequence).

The sample holds one count of this clone. This chain links TRBV19 with TRBJ2-2; 13 bases match TRBD2. The CDR3 has 14 residues. Germline CDR1 reads LNHDA; CDR2 reads SQIVND (reference sequence). Germline trimming cut 6 bases from V and 5 bases from J; bases unmatched to any gene: 0. In nucleotides, the CDR3 is TGTGCCAGTAGACTAGCGGGAGGGACCGGGGAGCTGTTTTTT. This encodes CASRLAGGTGELFF.

This clone has a handful of counts. The V gene is TRBV7-2, the J gene TRBJ2-7; tentatively, D is TRBD1 (6 bases). Per the germline V gene, CDR1 is SGHTA and CDR2 is FQGNSA. The CDR3 consists of 13 residues. Between the trimmed V and J ends, which lost 1 base and 3 bases, there was a span of 7 bases. Here the CDR3 DNA reads TGTGCCAGCAGCTTAGGACAGGACTACGAGCAGTACTTC. Translation gives CASSLGQDYEQYF.

The rearrangement uses TRBV7-2 and TRBJ2-2; 7 bases fit TRBD1. This CDR3 has 18 residues. The V gene's germline CDR1 is SGHTA and CDR2 FQGNSA. The V and J ends lost 4 bases and 0 bases, in that order; junction bases with no gene match: 11. CDR3 coding DNA: TGTGCCAGCAGCTCACCGATACAGCAGGGGGCGAACACCGGGGAGCTGTTTTTT. Translation gives CASSSPIQQGANTGELFF.

V is TRBV5-6 and J is TRBJ2-7; no definite D call. Germline values: CDR1 SGHDT, CDR2 YYEEEE. Trimming left V 4 bases short and J 7 bases short, with 15 bases between. The CDR3 contains 13 residues. In DNA, the CDR3 is TGTGCCAGCAGCCTTCCCGGGTCCCGGGAGCAGTACTTC. Translating it yields CASSLPGSREQYF.

The chain employs TRBV10-3 and TRBJ1-2; D call uncertain. Germline loops: CDR1 ENHRY, CDR2 SYGVKD. The CDR3 length is 16 residues. V dropped 0 bases and J dropped 6 bases, with 17 bases sitting between them. The CDR3 protein is CAISESSHREIHGYTF. CDR3 DNA sequence: TGTGCCATCAGTGAGTCCTCCCACCGGGAGATTCATGGCTACACCTTC.

This chain uses TRBV30 with TRBJ2-7, with D possibly being TRBD2 (6 bases). Looked up from germline, CDR1 is GTSNPN and CDR2 is SVGIG (reference sequence). The ends were cut back, 2 bases at V and 2 bases at J, with 13 bases in the middle. The CDR3 is 14 amino acids. CDR3: CAWSRGGDTYEQYF. The CDR3 nucleotides are TGTGCCTGGAGTCGGGGCGGGGATACCTACGAGCAGTACTTC. Together with reference TRBV30 and TRBJ2-7, the CDR3 gives the full variable domain: SQTIHQWPATLVQPVGSPLSLECTVEGTSNPNLYWYRQAAGRGLQLLFYSVGIGQISSEVPQNLSASRPQDRQFILSSKKLLLSDSGFYLCAWSRGGDTYEQYFGPGTRLTVT.

The V and J genes are TRBV4-3 and TRBJ2-7; 7 bases align to TRBD2. The V gene end was trimmed by 1 base and the J gene end by 3 bases; junction bases not matched to a gene: 12. The CDR3 extends over 17 amino acids. Germline V CDR1 and CDR2: LGHNA, YSLEER. The CDR3 region is CASSQALGRGDGYEQYF. Here the CDR3 DNA reads TGCGCCAGCAGCCAAGCCCTGGGACGGGGGGATGGCTACGAGCAGTACTTC.

This chain joins TRBV4-1 and TRBJ2-1, with 7 bases lining up with TRBD2. Trimming removed 3 bases from V and 10 bases from J; junction bases left unmatched: 6. This CDR3 contains 13 residues. Germline values: CDR1 MGHRA, CDR2 YSYEKL. The CDR3 region has the DNA TGCGCCAGCAGCCACGGGAGGAACAGAGAGCAGTTCTTC. Amino acids: CASSHGRNREQFF.

V and J are TRBV30 and TRBJ2-2, with 7 bases that match TRBD2. The CDR3 consists of 15 residues. CDR1 GTSNPN and CDR2 SVGIG come from the germline V gene (reference sequence). Unmatched junction bases numbered 6, after V lost 2 bases and J lost 3 bases. For the CDR3, the DNA is TGTGCCTGGAGTAGAGAGCGGGGATACACCGGGGAGCTGTTTTTT. The encoded protein is CAWSRERGYTGELFF.

The rearrangement links TRBV30 to TRBJ2-7; the match to TRBD2 covers 11 bases. The V segment lost 3 bases and the J segment 3 bases; nucleotides outside the gene matches: 7. Germline CDR1 is GTSNPN and CDR2 is SVGIG (reference sequence). The CDR3 contains 15 residues. In nucleotides, the CDR3 is TGTGCCTGGAGAAAGGGACTAGCGGAATACTACGAGCAGTACTTC. Encoded protein: CAWRKGLAEYYEQYF.

V is TRBV9 and J is TRBJ1-2; D possibly corresponds to TRBD1 (5 bases). Germline V gives CDR1 SGDLS, CDR2 YYNGEE. Trimming pared 2 bases from V and 4 bases from J, leaving 9 bases between. This CDR3 comprises 13 residues. The CDR3 reads CASSVGGGYGYTF. The CDR3 DNA follows: TGTGCCAGCAGCGTGGGGGGGGGCTATGGCTACACCTTC. The full variable domain, its missing parts supplied by reference TRBV9 and TRBJ1-2, is DSGVTQTPKHLITATGQRVTLRCSPRSGDLSVYWYQQSLDQGLQFLIQYYNGEERAKGNILERFSAQQFPDLHSELNLSSLELGDSALYFCASSVGGGYGYTFGSGTRLTVV.

The CDR3 spells CASSSFYEQYF. The CDR3 nucleotides read TGTGCCAGCAGCTCGTTCTACGAGCAGTACTTC. The V and J genes are TRBV7-8 and TRBJ2-7; D is unclear. The CDR3 is 11 amino acids. The V gene lost 4 bases and the J gene lost 3 bases, with 4 bases spanning the gap. In germline, CDR1 is SGHVS, CDR2 FQNEAQ.

The chain joins TRBV27 to TRBJ2-1; TRBD2 matches at 9 bases. With 3 bases clipped from V and 9 bases from J, the junction kept 9 bases outside the gene matches. CDR3 length: 15 amino acids. Germline loops: CDR1 MNHEY, CDR2 SMNVEV (reference sequence). In DNA form, the CDR3 reads TGTGCCAGCAGTTTGACGCCTAGCGGGGATCTTGAGCAGTTCTTC. Its translation: CASSLTPSGDLEQFF.